The rows below give T cell receptor beta chains drawn from one sample of a study of T cell repertoires in cytomegalovirus infection. One entry per CDR3 protein results from TCRdb running MiXCR on the reads. The sample gives fewer than 350,000 distinct CDR3 sequences, more than 9% of which show up once; roughly 4% is in the top ten. Sequencing was carried out using PBMCs. The origin of the receptors is a human donor in good health (CMV status not recorded). Some clones in this sample may be carry-over from other donors' samples. The CDR3 runs from the conserved cysteine through the conserved F or W. D genes are given only for firm matches. Only part of the rows carry a size: once, few, many, or a class if the clone is expanded.

d_call: TRBD1; clone_size: many; j_call: TRBJ2-7; v_call: TRBV9; cdr3_nt: TGTGCCAGCAGCCCAAGGGACAGATACTACGAGCAGTACTTC; cdr3_aa: CASSPRDRYYEQYF
d_call: TRBD1; clone_size: NA; j_call: TRBJ1-5; v_call: TRBV28; cdr3_nt: TGTGCCAGCAGTTTATGGGGCAGGGGGCTCTACAATCAGCCCCAGCATTTT; cdr3_aa: CASSLWGRGLYNQPQHF
d_call: NA; clone_size: few; j_call: TRBJ2-1; v_call: TRBV2; cdr3_nt: TGTGCCAGCAGTTTGGGGAAGGTTATCTCCCAGAATGAGCAGTTCTTC; cdr3_aa: CASSLGKVISQNEQFF
d_call: TRBD2; clone_size: once; j_call: TRBJ2-1; v_call: TRBV7-2; cdr3_nt: TGTGCCAGCAGCTTTAAGCGGGGGGCCCCCCATGAGCAGTTCTTC; cdr3_aa: CASSFKRGAPHEQFF
d_call: NA; clone_size: few; j_call: TRBJ2-5; v_call: TRBV7-9; cdr3_nt: TGTGCCAGCGGACCGGGACGGGTAGAGACCCAGTACTTC; cdr3_aa: CASGPGRVETQYF
d_call: TRBD2; clone_size: NA; j_call: TRBJ2-7; v_call: TRBV6-6; cdr3_nt: TGTGCCAGCAGTTATGGACTAGCGGGAACGGGCGAGCAGTACTTC; cdr3_aa: CASSYGLAGTGEQYF
d_call: NA; clone_size: NA; j_call: TRBJ1-2; v_call: TRBV28; cdr3_nt: TGTGCCAGCAGGTACCTTGGTAGTGCTCACTTC; cdr3_aa: CASRYLGSAHF
d_call: NA; clone_size: NA; j_call: TRBJ2-6; v_call: TRBV5-5; cdr3_nt: TGTGCCAGCAGCCAGACCCTCTCTGGGGCCAACGTCCTGACTTTC; cdr3_aa: CASSQTLSGANVLTF
d_call: NA; clone_size: few; j_call: TRBJ2-3; v_call: TRBV10-3; cdr3_nt: TGTGCCATCAGTGAGACCTCGTGGACAGATACGCAGTATTTT; cdr3_aa: CAISETSWTDTQYF
d_call: TRBD2; clone_size: many; j_call: TRBJ2-1; v_call: TRBV11-2; cdr3_nt: TGTGCCAGCAGCGGGGCCGGGACTAGGTCAACGCGCGGTGAGCAGTTCTTC; cdr3_aa: CASSGAGTRSTRGEQFF
d_call: NA; clone_size: many; j_call: TRBJ2-5; v_call: TRBV7-2; cdr3_nt: TGTGCCAGCAGCTTAGAGGGAGCTCTAGGGGGAGAGACCCAGTACTTC; cdr3_aa: CASSLEGALGGETQYF
d_call: NA; clone_size: NA; j_call: TRBJ2-1; v_call: TRBV24-1; cdr3_nt: TGTGCCACCAGTGATTTTGGACTGGGCGACAATGAGCAGTTCTTC; cdr3_aa: CATSDFGLGDNEQFF
d_call: NA; clone_size: many; j_call: TRBJ1-1; v_call: TRBV6-1; cdr3_nt: TGTGCCAGTTCGGATGGGGGGGCTGGGAGCACTGAAGCTTTCTTT; cdr3_aa: CASSDGGAGSTEAFF
d_call: NA; clone_size: many; j_call: TRBJ2-4; v_call: TRBV7-2; cdr3_nt: TGTGCCAGCAGCTCGGACAGTACCAAAAACATTCAGTACTTC; cdr3_aa: CASSSDSTKNIQYF